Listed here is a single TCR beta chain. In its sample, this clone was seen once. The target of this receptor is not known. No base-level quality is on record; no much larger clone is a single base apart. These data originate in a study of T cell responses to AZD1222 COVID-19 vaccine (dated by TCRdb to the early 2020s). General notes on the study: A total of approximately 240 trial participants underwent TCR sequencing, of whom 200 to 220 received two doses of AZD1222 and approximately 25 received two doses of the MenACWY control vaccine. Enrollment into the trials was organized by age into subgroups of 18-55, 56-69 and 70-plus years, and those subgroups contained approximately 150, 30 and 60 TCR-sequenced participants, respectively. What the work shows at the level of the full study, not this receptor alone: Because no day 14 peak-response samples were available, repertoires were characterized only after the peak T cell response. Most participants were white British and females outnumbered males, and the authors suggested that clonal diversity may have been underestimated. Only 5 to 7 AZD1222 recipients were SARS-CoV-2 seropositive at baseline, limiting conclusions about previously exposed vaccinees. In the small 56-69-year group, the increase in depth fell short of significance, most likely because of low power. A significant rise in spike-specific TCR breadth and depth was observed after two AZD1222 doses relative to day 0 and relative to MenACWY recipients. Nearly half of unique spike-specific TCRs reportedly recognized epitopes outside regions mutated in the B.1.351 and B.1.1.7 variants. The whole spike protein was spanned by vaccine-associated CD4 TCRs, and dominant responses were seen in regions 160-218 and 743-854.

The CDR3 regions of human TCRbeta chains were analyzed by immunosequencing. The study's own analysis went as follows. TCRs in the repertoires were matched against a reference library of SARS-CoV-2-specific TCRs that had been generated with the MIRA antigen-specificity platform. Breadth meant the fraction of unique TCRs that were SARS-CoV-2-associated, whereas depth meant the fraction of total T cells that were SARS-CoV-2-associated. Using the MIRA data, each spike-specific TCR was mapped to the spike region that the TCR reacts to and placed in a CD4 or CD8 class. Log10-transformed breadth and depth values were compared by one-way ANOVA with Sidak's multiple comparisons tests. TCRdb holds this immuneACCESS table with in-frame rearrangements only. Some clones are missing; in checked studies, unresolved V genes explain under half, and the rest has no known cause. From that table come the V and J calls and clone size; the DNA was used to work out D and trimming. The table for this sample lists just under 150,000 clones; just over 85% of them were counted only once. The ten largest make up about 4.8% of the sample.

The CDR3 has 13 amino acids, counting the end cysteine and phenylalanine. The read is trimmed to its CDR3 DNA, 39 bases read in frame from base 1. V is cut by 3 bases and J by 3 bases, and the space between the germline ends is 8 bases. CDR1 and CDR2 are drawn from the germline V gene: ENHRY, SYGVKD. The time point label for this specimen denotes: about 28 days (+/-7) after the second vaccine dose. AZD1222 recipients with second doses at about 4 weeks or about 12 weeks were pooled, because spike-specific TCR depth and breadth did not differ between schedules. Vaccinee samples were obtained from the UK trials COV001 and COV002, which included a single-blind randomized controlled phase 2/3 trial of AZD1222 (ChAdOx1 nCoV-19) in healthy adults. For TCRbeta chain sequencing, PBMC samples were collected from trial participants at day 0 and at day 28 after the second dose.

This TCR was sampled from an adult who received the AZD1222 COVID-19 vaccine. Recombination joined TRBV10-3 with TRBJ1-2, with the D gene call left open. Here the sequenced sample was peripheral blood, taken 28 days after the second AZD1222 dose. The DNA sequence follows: TGTGCCATCAGTGAAACTGGGGACTATGGCTACACCTTC. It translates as CAISETGDYGYTF.